A single sample is the source of the 26 T cell receptor beta chains below, sequenced in a study of blood T cell repertoires in COVID-19 (TCRdb year 2020). To prepare the library, the immunoSEQ multiplex PCR assay was applied. Here the immuneACCESS table is served through TCRdb, limited to in-frame sequences with V and J called. Missing clones are a known gap in these copies; in checked studies unresolved V genes cover under half, and the rest lacks a known reason. Across this sample there are fewer than 250,000 clones, with less than 90% seen only once. Approximately 1.1% of the sample is held by the ten biggest clonotypes. Sequences were obtained from peripheral blood. The receptors were gathered from a man aged 25 to 40 with acute or convalescent COVID-19.

The chain joins TRBV7-3 to TRBJ2-6; perhaps TRBD1 as D (5 bases). This CDR3 contains 13 residues. From germline, CDR1 is SGHTA and CDR2 FQGTGA. V was clipped by 8 bases and J by 1 base, with 6 bases between them. The CDR3 nucleotides are TGTGCCAGCCAGGGTTCTGGGGCCAACGTCCTGACTTTC. It yields the protein CASQGSGANVLTF.

The V gene is TRBV7-3, the J gene TRBJ2-2; D possibly corresponds to TRBD2 (6 bases). The germline V gene has CDR1 SGHTA and CDR2 FQGTGA. The CDR3 runs 14 residues. Trimming removed 8 bases from V and 6 bases from J, with 16 bases in between. CDR3 in amino acids: CASAATSLAGELFF. The CDR3 bases are TGTGCCAGCGCTGCGACTAGTCTCGCCGGGGAGCTGTTTTTT.

This clone was found once. The chain is built from TRBV29-1 and TRBJ2-1, with 8 bases lining up with TRBD2. In germline, CDR1 is SQVTM, CDR2 ANQGSEA. V was pared by 4 bases and J by 8 bases, with 16 bases of the junction left unmatched. The CDR3 spans 16 residues. The CDR3 protein is CSVGFAAGGSPDEQFF. The CDR3 DNA reads TGCAGCGTTGGGTTCGCGGCGGGGGGCAGCCCGGATGAGCAGTTCTTC.

This chain connects TRBV5-5 to TRBJ1-5, with D perhaps TRBD1 (6 bases). This CDR3 spans 14 amino acids. Deletions cut 2 bases from V and 2 bases from J, with 8 bases between. Germline-derived CDR1 and CDR2 are SGHKS and YYEKEE (reference sequence). This chain's CDR3 is CASSFRQGNQPQHF. CDR3 bases: TGTGCCAGCAGCTTCCGACAGGGCAATCAGCCCCAGCATTTT.

This chain uses TRBV6-4 with TRBJ1-2, with 9 nucleotides matching TRBD1. The CDR3 loop spans 13 amino acids. Germline V lookup: CDR1 MRHNA, CDR2 SNTAGT. The V and J ends lost 5 bases and 7 bases, in that order; junction bases with no gene match: 5. For the CDR3, the DNA is TGTGCCAGCAGTAAAGGGACAGGGATTGGCTACACCTTC. Translation: CASSKGTGIGYTF.

This clone appeared a single time. The chain has TRBV7-9 and TRBJ2-3; a weak D match, TRBD2 (6 bases). The CDR3 is 17 amino acids. V was shortened by 2 bases and J by 6 bases, with 21 bases between the two germline ends. Germline CDR1 SEHNR, CDR2 FQNEAQ (reference sequence). The chain's CDR3 is CASSLPRAGSGSDTQYF. CDR3 bases: TGTGCCAGCAGCTTACCCCGCGCGGGATCGGGGTCTGATACGCAGTATTTT.

Notes on this clone: The sample contains more than one DNA sequence encoding this CDR3. This chain connects TRBV6-5 to TRBJ1-6, with 9 bases aligning to TRBD1. The trim removed 2 bases at V and 7 bases at J, leaving 3 bases unmatched. This CDR3 is built from 15 residues. Per germline, CDR1 MNHEY and CDR2 SVGAGI. The CDR3: CASSYGTGLNSPLHF. As DNA, the CDR3 is TGTGCCAGCAGTTACGGGACAGGGCTGAATTCACCCCTCCACTTT.

V and J are TRBV28 and TRBJ2-1; D not certain. V lost 3 bases to trimming and J lost 14 bases, with 11 bases between them. CDR1 and CDR2 (germline): MDHEN, SYDVKM. This CDR3 contains 11 residues. In DNA, the CDR3 is TGTGCCAGCAGTTTTAAATTAGTGGAGTTCTTC. Amino acid sequence: CASSFKLVEFF.

This chain connects TRBV28 to TRBJ2-1; 7 nucleotides match TRBD1. CDR3 length: 15 residues. CDR1 is MDHEN, CDR2 SYDVKM, per germline. Losses at the gene ends were 8 bases for V and 4 bases for J; bases not matched to a gene: 11. Here the CDR3 reads CASASGQAKYNEQFF. The CDR3 coding sequence is TGTGCCAGCGCTTCAGGACAGGCCAAATACAATGAGCAGTTCTTC.

The V call is TRBV4-1, the J call TRBJ1-6; D is possibly TRBD1 (5 bases). Trimming shortened V by 8 bases and J by 14 bases, and 25 bases separated the two germline ends. This CDR3 has 15 amino acids. Germline CDR1 reads MGHRA; CDR2 reads YSYEKL. The CDR3 nucleotides are TGCGCCAGCTCCCCCCAGGGAGGCCCATGGGAGTCCCTCCACTTT. Protein product: CASSPQGGPWESLHF.

The V call is TRBV28, the J call TRBJ1-5; a weak D match, TRBD1 (5 bases). Between the trimmed V and J ends, which lost 0 bases and 7 bases, there was a span of 13 bases. From germline, CDR1 is MDHEN and CDR2 SYDVKM. This CDR3 region has 15 residues. Here the CDR3 reads CASSLWGQGAQPQHF. DNA of the CDR3: TGTGCCAGCAGTTTATGGGGGCAGGGTGCCCAGCCCCAGCATTTT. Using reference TRBV28 and TRBJ1-5 for the parts outside the CDR3, the full variable domain is DVKVTQSSRYLVKRTGEKVFLECVQDMDHENMFWYRQDPGLGLRLIYFSYDVKMKEKGDIPEGYSVSREKKERFSLILESASTNQTSMYLCASSLWGQGAQPQHFGDGTRLSIL.

The chain has TRBV12-5 and TRBJ1-2, with 7 bases matching TRBD1. The germline V gene has CDR1 LGHNT and CDR2 FRNRAP. Trimming removed 7 bases from V and 1 base from J; junction bases left unmatched: 6. CDR3 length equals 14 residues. The CDR3 is CASVPTGSNYGYTF. As DNA, the CDR3 is TGTGCTAGTGTCCCGACAGGGAGTAACTATGGCTACACCTTC. The whole variable domain, remainder taken from reference TRBV12-5 and TRBJ1-2, is DARVTQTPRHKVTEMGQEVTMRCQPILGHNTVFWYRQTMMQGLELLAYFRNRAPLDDSGMPKDRFSAEMPDATLATLKIQPSEPRDSAVYFCASVPTGSNYGYTFGSGTRLTVV.

V and J are TRBV27 and TRBJ2-7; TRBD1 matches 8 bases. J lost 2 bases, V lost 6 bases, and 3 bases had no gene match. This CDR3 has 13 residues. Germline V gene sequence: CDR1 MNHEY, CDR2 SMNVEV (reference sequence). The CDR3 coding sequence is TGTGCCAGCAGACTACAGGGGGCCTACGAGCAGTACTTC. Protein product: CASRLQGAYEQYF.

The chain links TRBV7-6 to TRBJ1-4; a weak D match, TRBD1 (5 bases). The ends were cut back, 2 bases at V and 8 bases at J, with 9 bases in the middle. The CDR3 is 13 residues long. Germline CDR1 is SGHVS and CDR2 is FNYEAQ. The CDR3 here is CASSLHTGEKLFF. In DNA, the CDR3 is TGTGCCAGCAGCTTACACACAGGAGAAAAACTGTTTTTT.

V usage is TRBV18 and J usage is TRBJ1-4, with 10 bases aligning to TRBD1. The V gene's germline CDR1 is KGHSH and CDR2 LQKENI. The length of the CDR3 is 15 residues. Trimming at V came to 0 bases and at J to 7 bases, leaving 2 bases not matched to a gene. The chain's CDR3 is CASSPPDRGSEKLFF. The DNA for the CDR3 is TGTGCCAGCTCACCACCGGACAGGGGGAGTGAAAAACTGTTTTTT. Using reference TRBV18 and TRBJ1-4 for the parts outside the CDR3, the full variable domain is NAGVMQNPRHLVRRRGQEARLRCSPMKGHSHVYWYRQLPEEGLKFMVYLQKENIIDESGMPKERFSAEFPKEGPSILRIQQVVRGDSAAYFCASSPPDRGSEKLFFGSGTQLSVL.

This chain links TRBV4-1 with TRBJ2-2; perhaps TRBD2 as D (6 bases). V lost 0 bases and J 6 bases, leaving 17 bases between the germline ends. CDR1 is MGHRA, CDR2 YSYEKL, per germline. CDR3 size: 17 residues. The CDR3 region is CASSQDINSKRAGELFF. Here the CDR3 DNA reads TGCGCCAGCAGCCAAGATATTAACAGCAAGCGGGCCGGGGAGCTGTTTTTT.

V and J are TRBV30 and TRBJ1-2; weak D call: TRBD1 (5 bases). The CDR3 length is 15 residues. The germline V gene has CDR1 GTSNPN and CDR2 SVGIG (reference sequence). V lost 4 bases, J lost 7 bases, and 22 bases lay in between. The CDR3, as DNA: TGTGCCTGGATCCCGAACAGGAATTATTTTTTTGGCTACACCTTC. Translated, it gives CAWIPNRNYFFGYTF.

J is TRBJ2-3 and V is TRBV7-2; the match to TRBD2 covers 9 bases. The CDR3 runs 16 residues. CDR1 is SGHTA, CDR2 FQGNSA, per germline. V shed 0 bases and J 4 bases; nucleotides not matched to a gene: 5. The CDR3 spells CASSLASGSGADTQYF. The CDR3 DNA sequence: TGTGCCAGCAGCTTAGCTAGCGGGAGTGGCGCAGATACGCAGTATTTT.

V usage is TRBV25-1 and J usage is TRBJ1-6; a possible D gene is TRBD1 (6 bases). V lost 4 bases and J 8 bases, leaving 9 bases between the germline ends. The CDR3 loop spans 13 amino acids. Germline CDR1 is MGHDK and CDR2 is SYGVNS. DNA for the CDR3: TGTGCCAGCAGTGTGACAGGAGATTCACCCCTCCACTTT. Protein product: CASSVTGDSPLHF.

The rearrangement uses TRBV5-1 and TRBJ1-1; D perhaps matches TRBD1 (6 bases). From germline, CDR1 is SGHRS and CDR2 YFSETQ. V lost 5 bases and J 3 bases, leaving 23 bases between the germline ends. This CDR3 spans 17 amino acids. CDR3: CASRPRWGREVYTEAFF. The CDR3 bases are TGCGCCAGCAGGCCGCGATGGGGGCGGGAGGTTTACACTGAAGCTTTCTTT.

This chain joins TRBV28 and TRBJ2-7, with 8 bases fitting TRBD2. The trim removed 2 bases at V and 4 bases at J, leaving 10 bases unmatched. Germline CDR1 and CDR2: MDHEN and SYDVKM. The CDR3 is made up of 16 amino acids. CDR3 in amino acids: CASSLETSGQIYEQYF. As DNA, the CDR3 is TGTGCCAGCAGTTTAGAAACTAGCGGCCAAATTTACGAGCAGTACTTC.

This CDR3 reads CASSLSGANYEQYF. CDR3 coding DNA: TGTGCCAGCAGTTTATCAGGAGCGAACTACGAGCAGTACTTC. The chain employs TRBV27 and TRBJ2-7; unclear D gene. V lost 0 bases and J lost 3, with 9 bases in between. Germline V gene lookup returns CDR1 MNHEY and CDR2 SMNVEV (reference sequence). The length of the CDR3 is 14 residues.

This clone was detected only once. The V gene is TRBV20-1, the J gene TRBJ1-2; D may be TRBD1 (6 bases). V lost 4 bases, J lost 13 bases, and 13 bases lay in between. This CDR3 is built from 10 residues. Germline CDR1 is DFQATT and CDR2 is SNEGSKA (reference sequence). Here the CDR3 reads CSAINRESTF. The DNA for the CDR3 is TGCAGTGCTATCAACAGGGAGAGCACCTTC.

The chain is built from TRBV5-1 and TRBJ2-7; possible D gene TRBD1, 6 bases. CDR1 and CDR2 from the germline V gene are SGHRS and YFSETQ. V lost 0 bases and J 2 bases, leaving 9 bases between the germline ends. The CDR3 totals 14 residues. The CDR3 is CASSLAAGAYEQYF. Here the CDR3 DNA reads TGCGCCAGCAGCTTGGCGGCAGGGGCCTACGAGCAGTACTTC.

V gene TRBV20-1 combines with J gene TRBJ2-5; no firm D call. CDR3 size: 11 residues. V was trimmed by 5 bases and J by 5 bases, leaving 9 bases between them. Germline loops: CDR1 DFQATT, CDR2 SNEGSKA (reference sequence). This CDR3 is CSALTRETQYF. The CDR3 DNA is TGCAGTGCTCTTACTCGGGAGACCCAGTACTTC.

The chain has TRBV6-6 and TRBJ1-3; the D gene is possibly TRBD1 (5 bases). CDR3 size: 14 residues. Germline CDR1 is MNHNY and CDR2 is SVGAGI (reference sequence). V shed 0 bases and J shed 8 bases, with 11 bases lying between them. CDR3: CASSYSRQRDTIYF. The CDR3 DNA reads as TGTGCCAGCAGTTACTCAAGACAGAGAGACACCATATATTTT.